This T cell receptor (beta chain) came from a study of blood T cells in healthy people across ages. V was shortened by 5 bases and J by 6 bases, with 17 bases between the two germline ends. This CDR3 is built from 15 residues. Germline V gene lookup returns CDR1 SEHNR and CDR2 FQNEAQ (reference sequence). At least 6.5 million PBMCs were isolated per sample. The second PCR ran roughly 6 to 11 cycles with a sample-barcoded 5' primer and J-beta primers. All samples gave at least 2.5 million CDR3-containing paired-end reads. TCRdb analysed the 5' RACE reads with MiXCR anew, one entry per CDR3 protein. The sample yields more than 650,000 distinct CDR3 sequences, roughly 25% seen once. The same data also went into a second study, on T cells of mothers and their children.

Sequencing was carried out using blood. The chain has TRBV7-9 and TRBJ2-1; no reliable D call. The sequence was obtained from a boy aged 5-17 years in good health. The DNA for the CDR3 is TGTGCCAGCAGCCCGGTCCCTCCCCTCCCCAATGAGCAGTTCTTC. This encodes CASSPVPPLPNEQFF.